This entry lists 27 T cell receptor beta chains sequenced from one sample in a study of blood T cell repertoires in COVID-19. TCRdb keeps only in-frame clones here, not all; method: immunoSEQ multiplex PCR. This sample carries 270,000 or so clones, around 92% of them seen once, and the ten largest clones take more than 9.5%. The sequencing sample was made of peripheral blood. The receptors here all came from a woman aged 30 to 39 with COVID-19, enrolled during active disease.

J is TRBJ2-1 and V is TRBV14; 8 positions agree with TRBD1. The CDR3 has 14 residues. Germline lookup yields CDR1 SGHDN and CDR2 FVKESK. J lost 7 bases, V lost 4 bases, and 6 bases had no gene match. Here the CDR3 DNA reads TGTGCCAGCAGCCTGATTGACAGGGGAAATGAGCAGTTCTTC. Amino acids: CASSLIDRGNEQFF.

CDR3 sequence: CASSYRAEQFF. Written as DNA, the CDR3 is TGTGCCAGCAGTTACCGCGCTGAGCAGTTCTTC. The chain uses TRBV6-2 or TRBV6-3 and TRBJ2-1; D ambiguous. V shed 2 bases and J shed 9 bases, with 5 bases lying between them. This CDR3 has 11 amino acids. Germline V gene data show CDR1 as MNHEY and CDR2 as SVGEGT.

The chain has TRBV4-2 and TRBJ1-3; D is undetermined. The CDR3 has 14 residues. With 2 bases removed from V and 4 bases from J, the gap between germline ends came to 9 bases. Germline V gene lookup returns CDR1 LGHNA and CDR2 YNFKEQ. The chain's CDR3 is CASSQPAEGNTIYF. The CDR3 coding sequence is TGTGCCAGCAGCCAACCCGCGGAGGGAAACACCATATATTTT.

Only a few counts were recorded for this clone. The chain is built from TRBV18 and TRBJ2-7; 9 bases are a match to TRBD2. Germline assignment: CDR1 KGHSH and CDR2 LQKENI. This CDR3 region has 14 residues. With 4 bases clipped from V and 4 bases from J, the junction kept 5 bases outside the gene matches. CDR3 sequence reads: CASSRGGGKYEQYF. The DNA for the CDR3 is TGTGCCAGCTCACGCGGGGGGGGCAAATACGAGCAGTACTTC.

V and J are TRBV28 and TRBJ2-7; 9 nucleotides agree with TRBD1. CDR1 MDHEN and CDR2 SYDVKM come from the germline V gene. V was pared by 4 bases and J by 3 bases, with 7 bases of the junction left unmatched. The CDR3 length is 15 residues. CDR3 in DNA: TGTGCCAGCAGTTCGTTGGGACAGGGACACTACGAGCAGTACTTC. As protein: CASSSLGQGHYEQYF.

This clone was found a few times. J is TRBJ1-1 and V is TRBV5-6; possibly TRBD1 for D (5 bases). The CDR3 is 13 amino acids. Germline assignment: CDR1 SGHDT and CDR2 YYEEEE. V dropped 4 bases and J dropped 8 bases, with 15 bases sitting between them. Written as DNA, the CDR3 is TGTGCCAGCAGCCCCTCACCGACAGCCGAAGCTTTCTTT. It specifies CASSPSPTAEAFF. The full variable domain, in which reference TRBV5-6 and TRBJ1-1 provide the parts outside the CDR3, is DAGVTQSPTHLIKTRGQQVTLRCSPKSGHDTVSWYQQALGQGPQFIFQYYEEEERQRGNFPDRFSGHQFPNYSSELNVNALLLGDSALYLCASSPSPTAEAFFGQGTRLTVV.

The genes are TRBV7-9 and TRBJ1-1; 8 bases align to TRBD1. J was trimmed by 7 bases and V by 5 bases; bases with no gene match: 6. This CDR3 is 13 amino acids long. Per the germline V gene, CDR1 is SEHNR and CDR2 is FQNEAQ (reference sequence). CDR3 DNA: TGTGCCAGCAGCCCCAGGGGGCGGGGTGAAGCTTTCTTT. It encodes CASSPRGRGEAFF.

The chain recombines TRBV18 with TRBJ2-3; the D is unclear. V lost 2 bases and J 6 bases, leaving 15 bases between the germline ends. This CDR3 has 15 residues. Germline CDR1 reads KGHSH; CDR2 reads LQKENI. The CDR3, as DNA: TGTGCCAGCTCACCATCGATGGAGTTTGGGGATACGCAGTATTTT. Its protein product is CASSPSMEFGDTQYF. The full variable domain, completed using reference TRBV18 and TRBJ2-3, is NAGVMQNPRHLVRRRGQEARLRCSPMKGHSHVYWYRQLPEEGLKFMVYLQKENIIDESGMPKERFSAEFPKEGPSILRIQQVVRGDSAAYFCASSPSMEFGDTQYFGPGTRLTVL.

The chain carries TRBV19 and TRBJ1-1; 9 bases are a match to TRBD1. The CDR3 has 13 residues. Germline V lookup: CDR1 LNHDA, CDR2 SQIVND (reference sequence). Unmatched junction bases numbered 5, after V lost 4 bases and J lost 8 bases. CDR3 in DNA: TGTGCCAGTAGTAGGACAGGGGCAGGGGAAGCTTTCTTT. This translates into CASSRTGAGEAFF. The variable domain in full, with the rest retrieved from reference TRBV19 and TRBJ1-1, is DGGITQSPKYLFRKEGQNVTLSCEQNLNHDAMYWYRQDPGQGLRLIYYSQIVNDFQKGDIAEGYSVSREKKESFPLTVTSAQKNPTAFYLCASSRTGAGEAFFGQGTRLTVV.

This clone showed up just once. The genes are TRBV27 and TRBJ2-7; 11 positions match TRBD2. Germline assignment: CDR1 MNHEY and CDR2 SMNVEV (reference sequence). J gave up 1 base and V 0 bases, and 8 bases lay outside the gene matches. CDR3 length: 18 amino acids. The CDR3 protein is CASSLSTTSGAPSYEQYF. The CDR3 DNA follows: TGTGCCAGCAGTTTATCGACGACTAGCGGGGCCCCTTCCTACGAGCAGTACTTC.

This clone was counted once. The rearrangement uses TRBV4-1 and TRBJ2-7, with D perhaps TRBD1 (5 bases). Looked up from germline, CDR1 is MGHRA and CDR2 is YSYEKL. This CDR3 region has 13 residues. V lost 5 bases, J lost 4 bases, and 12 bases lay in between. CDR3 in DNA: TGCGCCAGCAGCTACCAGGGTTTGTACGAGCAGTACTTC. It is translated as CASSYQGLYEQYF.

In DNA, the CDR3 is TGTGCCAGCAGCTTTCCAGGGGGCGGTTTTGGCTACACCTTC. Translation gives CASSFPGGGFGYTF. This chain links TRBV5-6 with TRBJ1-2; 8 nucleotides align to TRBD1. CDR1 is SGHDT and CDR2 is YYEEEE in the germline V gene. The J segment lost 7 bases and the V segment lost 2 bases, leaving 7 bases of the junction unmatched. The CDR3 is 14 residues long. The full variable domain, in which reference TRBV5-6 and TRBJ1-2 provide the parts outside the CDR3, is DAGVTQSPTHLIKTRGQQVTLRCSPKSGHDTVSWYQQALGQGPQFIFQYYEEEERQRGNFPDRFSGHQFPNYSSELNVNALLLGDSALYLCASSFPGGGFGYTFGSGTRLTVV.

This clone was picked up one time. The chain joins TRBV29-1 to TRBJ1-1; TRBD1 agrees at 8 bases. The CDR3 covers 13 residues. V shed 6 bases, J shed 5 bases, and the junction held 8 bases outside the gene matches. Per the germline V gene, CDR1 is SQVTM and CDR2 is ANQGSEA. The DNA for the CDR3 is TGCAGCGTGGGTCCGGGACAGGCGACTGAAGCTTTCTTT. Protein product: CSVGPGQATEAFF.

The J gene is TRBJ1-1, the V gene TRBV2; a weak D match, TRBD1 (5 bases). This CDR3 has 14 residues. With 3 bases removed from V and 3 bases from J, the gap between germline ends came to 11 bases. Germline V gene sequence: CDR1 SNHLY, CDR2 FYNNEI. CDR3 bases: TGTGCCAGCAGTGATCTGGGGGGGTACACTGAAGCTTTCTTT. Amino acid sequence: CASSDLGGYTEAFF.

A note on this clone: Other DNA sequences from this sample encode an identical CDR3 as well. This chain uses TRBV24-1 with TRBJ2-2; no definite D call. This CDR3 contains 12 residues. Germline-derived CDR1 and CDR2 are KGHDR and SFDVKD. V lost 1 base, J lost 8 bases, and 4 bases lay in between. The DNA for the CDR3 is TGTGCCACCAGTGATTTCGGGGGGGAGCTGTTTTTT. As protein: CATSDFGGELFF.

In its sample, this clone was seen a few times. The rearrangement uses TRBV6-4 and TRBJ1-1; no definite D call. Germline-derived CDR1 and CDR2 are MRHNA and SNTAGT. V was clipped by 3 bases and J by 3 bases, with 8 bases between them. The CDR3 covers 13 residues. In DNA, the CDR3 is TGTGCCAGCAGTGATTCGGGGTACACTGAAGCTTTCTTT. This translates into CASSDSGYTEAFF.

V usage is TRBV7-5 and J usage is TRBJ1-5. TRBV7-5 is a known pseudogene. The CDR3 extends over 13 amino acids. The CDR3 here is CVRSLTTNQPQHF. Written as DNA, the CDR3 is TGTGTCAGAAGCTTAACCACTAATCAGCCCCAGCATTTT.

The chain uses TRBV10-1 and TRBJ1-1; no clear D. This CDR3 is built from 13 residues. Germline V gives CDR1 WNHNN, CDR2 SYGVQD (reference sequence). V was shortened by 8 bases and J by 0 bases, with 10 bases between the two germline ends. The CDR3 here is CASADYLNTEAFF. For the CDR3, the DNA is TGCGCCAGCGCGGATTATTTGAACACTGAAGCTTTCTTT.

The rearrangement joins TRBV15 to TRBJ2-1, with 9 bases aligning to TRBD2. Trimming at V came to 1 base and at J to 15 bases, leaving 4 bases not matched to a gene. The germline CDR1 and CDR2 sequences are LNHNV and YYDKDF (reference sequence). The length of the CDR3 is 12 residues. The CDR3 DNA follows: TGTGCCACCAGCAGAGCTAGCGGGGCGCCGTTCTTC. This translates into CATSRASGAPFF.

The chain carries TRBV5-4 and TRBJ1-3; D perhaps matches TRBD1 (6 bases). Germline CDR1 SGHNT, CDR2 YYREEE (reference sequence). The germline V and J ends were trimmed by 0 bases and 4 bases, with 8 bases remaining between them. The CDR3 runs 14 residues. The CDR3 nucleotides are TGTGCCAGCAGCTTGGAAGGGGGAGGAAACACCATATATTTT. This sequence encodes CASSLEGGGNTIYF. The full variable domain, completed using reference TRBV5-4 and TRBJ1-3, is ETGVTQSPTHLIKTRGQQVTLRCSSQSGHNTVSWYQQALGQGPQFIFQYYREEENGRGNFPPRFSGLQFPNYSSELNVNALELDDSALYLCASSLEGGGNTIYFGEGSWLTVV.

V gene TRBV2 combines with J gene TRBJ1-2; D may be TRBD1 (5 bases). The germline CDR1 and CDR2 sequences are SNHLY and FYNNEI. V lost 6 bases and J lost 2, with 7 bases in between. This CDR3 has 12 residues. In DNA form, the CDR3 reads TGTGCCAGCAGGACAGACAACTATGGCTACACCTTC. Amino acids: CASRTDNYGYTF.

J is TRBJ2-1 and V is TRBV4-1, with 12 nucleotides matching TRBD1. The CDR3 loop spans 16 amino acids. Germline CDR1 MGHRA, CDR2 YSYEKL. V was clipped by 0 bases and J by 6 bases; unmatched bases: 3. The CDR3 spells CASSQDPGQGANEQFF. CDR3 DNA sequence: TGCGCCAGCAGCCAAGATCCGGGACAGGGGGCCAATGAGCAGTTCTTC.

This chain links TRBV3-1 (or the pseudogene TRBV3-2) with TRBJ1-3; D not resolved. V was cut by 4 bases and J by 0 bases, with 4 bases left in between. CDR1 is LGHDT and CDR2 is YNNKEL in the germline V gene (reference sequence). The CDR3 has 13 amino acids. In DNA, the CDR3 is TGTGCCAGCAGCCGCGTCTCTGGAAACACCATATATTTT. It yields the protein CASSRVSGNTIYF.

The CDR3 protein is CASSLGDSHEQYF. DNA for the CDR3: TGTGCCAGCAGCTTAGGGGACAGCCACGAGCAGTACTTC. The V call is TRBV7-7, the J call TRBJ2-7; 7 bases match TRBD1. V shed 1 base and J 5 bases; nucleotides not matched to a gene: 2. Germline V gene data show CDR1 as SSHAT and CDR2 as FNYEAQ (reference sequence). CDR3 size: 13 residues. The full variable domain, its missing parts supplied by reference TRBV7-7 and TRBJ2-7, is GAGVSQSPRYKVTKRGQDVTLRCDPISSHATLYWYQQALGQGPEFLTYFNYEAQPDKSGLPSDRFSAERPEGSISTLTIQRTEQRDSAMYRCASSLGDSHEQYFGPGTRLTVT.

The rearrangement joins TRBV21-1 to TRBJ1-5; TRBD1 is taken as the D call from the table, unchecked against the DNA. TRBV21-1 is listed as a pseudogene. The CDR3 contains 13 residues. Here the CDR3 DNA reads TGTGCCAGCAGCCGTGACAGGTCTCAGCCCCAGCATTTT. This sequence encodes CASSRDRSQPQHF.

This chain uses TRBV5-4 with TRBJ2-1; D possibly corresponds to TRBD2 (7 bases). The CDR3 spans 14 residues. CDR1 is SGHNT and CDR2 is YYREEE in the germline V gene (reference sequence). Trimming cost V 2 bases and J 10 bases, with 16 bases left between them. In nucleotides, the CDR3 is TGTGCCAGCAGCTTTAGGGGGGGCGGGGGAGAGCAGTTCTTC. Its translation is CASSFRGGGGEQFF.

The chain combines TRBV7-2 with TRBJ2-7; 14 nucleotides agree with TRBD2. The V segment lost 6 bases and the J segment 9 bases; nucleotides outside the gene matches: 22. The germline gives CDR1 SGHTA, CDR2 FQGNSA. CDR3 length: 19 residues. Written as DNA, the CDR3 is TGTGCCAGCAGTCCCTCGCGCCTGACTAGCGGGGGGGCATATAGGGGGCAGTACTTC. It translates to CASSPSRLTSGGAYRGQYF.